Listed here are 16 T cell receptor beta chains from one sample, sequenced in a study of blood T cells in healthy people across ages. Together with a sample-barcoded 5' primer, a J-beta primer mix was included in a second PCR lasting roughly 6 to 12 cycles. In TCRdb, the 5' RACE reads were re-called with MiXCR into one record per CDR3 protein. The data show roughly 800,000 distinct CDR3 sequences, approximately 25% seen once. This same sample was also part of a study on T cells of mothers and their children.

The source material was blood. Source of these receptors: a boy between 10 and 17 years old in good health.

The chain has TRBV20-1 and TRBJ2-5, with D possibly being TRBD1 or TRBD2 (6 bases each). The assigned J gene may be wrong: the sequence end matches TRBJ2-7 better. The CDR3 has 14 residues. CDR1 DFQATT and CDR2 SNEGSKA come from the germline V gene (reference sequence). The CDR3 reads CSAGGTRETYEQYF. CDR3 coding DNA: TGCAGTGCTGGAGGGACACGAGAAACCTACGAGCAGTACTTC.

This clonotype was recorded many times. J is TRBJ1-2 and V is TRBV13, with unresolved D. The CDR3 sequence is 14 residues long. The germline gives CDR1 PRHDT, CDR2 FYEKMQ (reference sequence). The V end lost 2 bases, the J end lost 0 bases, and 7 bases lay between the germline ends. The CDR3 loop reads CASSLLGANYGYTF. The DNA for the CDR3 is TGTGCCAGCAGCTTATTGGGAGCTAACTATGGCTACACCTTC.

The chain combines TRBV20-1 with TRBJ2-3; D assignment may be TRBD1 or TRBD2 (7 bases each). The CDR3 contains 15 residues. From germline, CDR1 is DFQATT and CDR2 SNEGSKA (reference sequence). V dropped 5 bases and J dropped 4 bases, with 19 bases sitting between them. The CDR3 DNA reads TGCAGTGCTTCCCTGGGGAGGGGGCAGTCAGATACGCAGTATTTT. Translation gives CSASLGRGQSDTQYF.

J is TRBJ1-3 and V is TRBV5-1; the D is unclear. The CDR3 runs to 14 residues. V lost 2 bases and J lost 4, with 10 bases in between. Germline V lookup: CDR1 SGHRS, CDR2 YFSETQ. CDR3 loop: CASSLGTTGNTIYF. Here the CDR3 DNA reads TGCGCCAGCAGCTTAGGAACGACAGGAAACACCATATATTTT.

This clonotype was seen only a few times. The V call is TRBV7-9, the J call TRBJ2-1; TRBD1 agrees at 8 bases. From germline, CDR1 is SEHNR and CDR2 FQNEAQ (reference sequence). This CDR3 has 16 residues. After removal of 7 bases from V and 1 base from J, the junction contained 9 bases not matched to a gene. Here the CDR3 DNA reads TGTGCCAGCACCGGCCCCGGGACAGGTTCCTACAATGAGCAGTTCTTC. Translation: CASTGPGTGSYNEQFF.

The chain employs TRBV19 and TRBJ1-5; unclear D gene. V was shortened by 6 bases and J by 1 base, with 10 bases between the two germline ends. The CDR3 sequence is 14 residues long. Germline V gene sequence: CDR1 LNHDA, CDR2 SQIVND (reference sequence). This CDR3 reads CASRKEGSNQPQHF. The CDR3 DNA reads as TGTGCCAGTAGAAAGGAGGGAAGCAATCAGCCCCAGCATTTT.

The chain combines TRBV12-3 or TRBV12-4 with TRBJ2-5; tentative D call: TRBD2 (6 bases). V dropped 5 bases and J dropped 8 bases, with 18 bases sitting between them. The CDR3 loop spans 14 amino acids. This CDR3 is CASSLLTGVGTQYF. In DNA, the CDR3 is TGTGCCAGCAGTCTCCTGACGGGGGTGGGAACCCAGTACTTC.

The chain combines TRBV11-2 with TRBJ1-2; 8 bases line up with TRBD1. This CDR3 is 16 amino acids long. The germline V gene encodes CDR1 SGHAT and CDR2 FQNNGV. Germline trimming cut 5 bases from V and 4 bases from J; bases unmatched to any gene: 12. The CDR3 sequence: CASSGNRGQGGYGYTF. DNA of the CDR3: TGTGCCAGCAGCGGAAACCGAGGACAGGGAGGCTATGGCTACACCTTC.

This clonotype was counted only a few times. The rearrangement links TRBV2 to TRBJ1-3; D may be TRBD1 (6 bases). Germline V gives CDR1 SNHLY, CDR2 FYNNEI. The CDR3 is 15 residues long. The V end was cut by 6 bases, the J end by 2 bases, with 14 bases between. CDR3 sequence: CASSVQGHAGNTIYF. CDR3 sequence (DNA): TGTGCCAGCAGCGTACAGGGTCACGCTGGAAACACCATATATTTT. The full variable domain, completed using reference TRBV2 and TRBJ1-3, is EPEVTQTPSHQVTQMGQEVILRCVPISNHLYFYWYRQILGQKVEFLVSFYNNEISEKSEIFDDQFSVERPDGSNFTLKIRSTKLEDSAMYFCASSVQGHAGNTIYFGEGSWLTVV.

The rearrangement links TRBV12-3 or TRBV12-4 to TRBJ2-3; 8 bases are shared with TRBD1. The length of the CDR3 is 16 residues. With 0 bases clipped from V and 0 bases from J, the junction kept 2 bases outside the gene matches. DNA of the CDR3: TGTGCCAGCAGTTTAGCAACAGGGGGAAGCACAGATACGCAGTATTTT. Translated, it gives CASSLATGGSTDTQYF.

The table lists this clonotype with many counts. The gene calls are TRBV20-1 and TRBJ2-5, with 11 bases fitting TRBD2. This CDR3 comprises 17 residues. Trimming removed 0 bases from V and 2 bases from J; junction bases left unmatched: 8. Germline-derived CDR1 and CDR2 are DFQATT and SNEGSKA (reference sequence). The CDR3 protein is CSARDLELAGVQETQYF. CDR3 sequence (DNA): TGCAGTGCTAGAGATTTGGAACTAGCGGGAGTTCAAGAGACCCAGTACTTC.

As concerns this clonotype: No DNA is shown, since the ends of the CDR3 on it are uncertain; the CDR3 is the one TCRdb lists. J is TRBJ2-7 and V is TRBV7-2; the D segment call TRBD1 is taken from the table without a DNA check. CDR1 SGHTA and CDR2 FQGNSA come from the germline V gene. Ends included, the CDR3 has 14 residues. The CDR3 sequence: CATLLLFGTGALYF.

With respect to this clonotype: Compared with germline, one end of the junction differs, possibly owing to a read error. Written as DNA, the CDR3 is TGCGCCAGCAGCCCAGACGGACGGGCCAGCACAGATACGCAGTATTTT. This codes for CASSPDGRASTDTQYF. This chain connects TRBV7-9 to TRBJ2-3; D uncertain. Germline V gives CDR1 SEHNR, CDR2 FQNEAQ (reference sequence). This CDR3 has 16 residues.

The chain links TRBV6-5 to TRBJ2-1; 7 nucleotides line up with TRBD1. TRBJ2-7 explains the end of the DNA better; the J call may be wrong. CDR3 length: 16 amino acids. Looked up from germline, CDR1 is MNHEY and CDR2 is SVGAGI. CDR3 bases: TGTGCCAGCGTTCCAGAGGGGGCGACTGGCCTATACGAGCAGTACTTC. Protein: CASVPEGATGLYEQYF.

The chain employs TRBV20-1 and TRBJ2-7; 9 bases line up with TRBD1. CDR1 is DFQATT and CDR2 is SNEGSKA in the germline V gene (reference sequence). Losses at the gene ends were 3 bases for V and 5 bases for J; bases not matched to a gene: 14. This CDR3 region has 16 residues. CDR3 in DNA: TGCAGTGCTAGCCCTATAGTCCTGGACAGGGGAGACGAGCAGTACTTC. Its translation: CSASPIVLDRGDEQYF.

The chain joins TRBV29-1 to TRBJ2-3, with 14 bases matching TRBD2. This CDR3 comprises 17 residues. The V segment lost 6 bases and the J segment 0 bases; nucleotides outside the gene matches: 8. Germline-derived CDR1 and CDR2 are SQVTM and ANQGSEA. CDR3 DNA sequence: TGCAGCGTCGAGGGGACTAGCGGGAGCGGTAGCACAGATACGCAGTATTTT. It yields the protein CSVEGTSGSGSTDTQYF.